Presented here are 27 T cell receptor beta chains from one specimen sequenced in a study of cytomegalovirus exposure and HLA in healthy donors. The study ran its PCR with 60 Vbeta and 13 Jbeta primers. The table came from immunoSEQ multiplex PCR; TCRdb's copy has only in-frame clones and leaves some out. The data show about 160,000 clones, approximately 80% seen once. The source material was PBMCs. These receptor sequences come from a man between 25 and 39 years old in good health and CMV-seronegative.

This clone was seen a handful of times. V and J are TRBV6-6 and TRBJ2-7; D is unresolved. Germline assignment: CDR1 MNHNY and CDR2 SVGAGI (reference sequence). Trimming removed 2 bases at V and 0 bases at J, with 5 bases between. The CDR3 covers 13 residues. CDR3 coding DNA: TGTGCCAGCAGTTACATTAGCTCCTACGAGCAGTACTTC. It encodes CASSYISSYEQYF.

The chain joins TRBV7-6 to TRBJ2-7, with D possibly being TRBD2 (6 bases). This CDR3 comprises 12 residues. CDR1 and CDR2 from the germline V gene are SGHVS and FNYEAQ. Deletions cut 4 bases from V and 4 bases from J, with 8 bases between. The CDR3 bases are TGTGCCAGCAGCTCGGAGGGTTACGAGCAGTACTTC. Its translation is CASSSEGYEQYF.

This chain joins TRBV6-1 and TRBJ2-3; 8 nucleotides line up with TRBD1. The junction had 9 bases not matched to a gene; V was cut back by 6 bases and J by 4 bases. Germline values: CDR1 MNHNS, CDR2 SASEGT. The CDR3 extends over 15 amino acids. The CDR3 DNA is TGTGCCAGCAGGAACCAGGGGGCCGGCGCAGATACGCAGTATTTT. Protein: CASRNQGAGADTQYF.

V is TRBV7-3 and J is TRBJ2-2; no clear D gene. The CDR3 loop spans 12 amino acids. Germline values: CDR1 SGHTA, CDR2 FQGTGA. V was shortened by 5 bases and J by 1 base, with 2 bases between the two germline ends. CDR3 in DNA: TGTGCCAGCAGCCGGAACACCGGGGAGCTGTTTTTT. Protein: CASSRNTGELFF.

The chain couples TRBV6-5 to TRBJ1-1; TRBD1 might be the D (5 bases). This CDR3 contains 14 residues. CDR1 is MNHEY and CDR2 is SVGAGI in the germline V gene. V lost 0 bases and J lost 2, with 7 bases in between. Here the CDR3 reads CASSYSQGNTEAFF. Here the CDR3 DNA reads TGTGCCAGCAGTTACTCTCAGGGAAACACTGAAGCTTTCTTT.

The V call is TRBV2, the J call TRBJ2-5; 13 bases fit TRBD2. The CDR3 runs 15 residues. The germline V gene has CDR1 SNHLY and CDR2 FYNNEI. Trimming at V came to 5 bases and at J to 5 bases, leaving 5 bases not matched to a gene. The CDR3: CASSRTSGSEETQYF. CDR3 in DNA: TGTGCCAGCAGTAGGACTAGCGGGAGCGAGGAGACCCAGTACTTC. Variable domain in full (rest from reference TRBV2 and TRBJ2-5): EPEVTQTPSHQVTQMGQEVILRCVPISNHLYFYWYRQILGQKVEFLVSFYNNEISEKSEIFDDQFSVERPDGSNFTLKIRSTKLEDSAMYFCASSRTSGSEETQYFGPGTRLLVL.

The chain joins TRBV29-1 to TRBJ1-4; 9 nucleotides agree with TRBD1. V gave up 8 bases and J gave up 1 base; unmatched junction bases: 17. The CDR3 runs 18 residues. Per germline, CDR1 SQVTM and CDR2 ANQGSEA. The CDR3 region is CSILSTGTGSETNEKLFF. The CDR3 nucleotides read TGCAGCATACTGAGCACCGGGACAGGGAGCGAAACTAATGAAAAACTGTTTTTT.

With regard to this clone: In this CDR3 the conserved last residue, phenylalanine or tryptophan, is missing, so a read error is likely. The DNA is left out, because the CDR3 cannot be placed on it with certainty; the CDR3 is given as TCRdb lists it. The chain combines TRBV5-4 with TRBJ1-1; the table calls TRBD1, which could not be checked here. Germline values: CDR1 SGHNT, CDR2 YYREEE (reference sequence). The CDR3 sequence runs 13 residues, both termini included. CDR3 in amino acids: CASSLDRAIQDPA.

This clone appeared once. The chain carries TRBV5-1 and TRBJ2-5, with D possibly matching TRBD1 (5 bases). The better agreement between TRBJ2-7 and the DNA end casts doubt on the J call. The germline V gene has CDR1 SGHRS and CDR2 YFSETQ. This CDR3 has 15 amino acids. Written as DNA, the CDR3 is TGCGCCAGCAGCTTGGATGCGACAGCAGGCTACGAGCAGTACTTC. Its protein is CASSLDATAGYEQYF.

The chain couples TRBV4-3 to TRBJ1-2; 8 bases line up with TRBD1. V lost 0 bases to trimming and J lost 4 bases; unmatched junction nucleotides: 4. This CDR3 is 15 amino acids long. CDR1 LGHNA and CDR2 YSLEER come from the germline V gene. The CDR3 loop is CASSQDPQGAYGYTF. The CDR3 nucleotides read TGCGCCAGCAGCCAAGATCCTCAGGGGGCCTATGGCTACACCTTC.

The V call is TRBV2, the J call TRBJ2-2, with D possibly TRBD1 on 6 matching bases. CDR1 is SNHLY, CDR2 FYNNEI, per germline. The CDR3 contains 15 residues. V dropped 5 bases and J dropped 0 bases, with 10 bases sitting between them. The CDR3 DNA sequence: TGTGCCAGCAGTCCCGGGACAACGAACACCGGGGAGCTGTTTTTT. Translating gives CASSPGTTNTGELFF.

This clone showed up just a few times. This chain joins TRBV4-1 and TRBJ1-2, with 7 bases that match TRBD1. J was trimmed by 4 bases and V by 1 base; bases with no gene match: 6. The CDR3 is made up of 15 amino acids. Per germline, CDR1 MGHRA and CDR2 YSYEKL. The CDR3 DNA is TGCGCCAGCAGCCAAGTTTCGACAGGGACCTATGGCTACACCTTC. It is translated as CASSQVSTGTYGYTF.

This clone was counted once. For the CDR3, the DNA is TGTGCCAGCAGTTACGAGGGCAGAAGCAACTATGGCTACACCTTC. Its protein product is CASSYEGRSNYGYTF. This rearrangement joins TRBV6-6 to TRBJ1-2; no clear D. The CDR3 covers 15 residues. V lost 2 bases and J 2 bases, leaving 12 bases between the germline ends. Germline values: CDR1 MNHNY, CDR2 SVGAGI (reference sequence).

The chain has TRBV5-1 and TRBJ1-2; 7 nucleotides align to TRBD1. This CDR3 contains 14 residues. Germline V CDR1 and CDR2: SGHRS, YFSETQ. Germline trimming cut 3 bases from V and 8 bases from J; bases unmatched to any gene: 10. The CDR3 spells CASSWTTGTLGYTF. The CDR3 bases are TGCGCCAGCAGCTGGACGACAGGGACCTTGGGCTACACCTTC.

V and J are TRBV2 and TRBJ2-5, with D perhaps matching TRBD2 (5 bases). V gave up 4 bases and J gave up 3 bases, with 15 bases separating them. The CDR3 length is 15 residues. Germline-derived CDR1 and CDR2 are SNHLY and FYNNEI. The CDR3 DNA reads TGTGCCAGCAGTGCCCCGGGAAACCGCGAAGAGACCCAGTACTTC. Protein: CASSAPGNREETQYF.

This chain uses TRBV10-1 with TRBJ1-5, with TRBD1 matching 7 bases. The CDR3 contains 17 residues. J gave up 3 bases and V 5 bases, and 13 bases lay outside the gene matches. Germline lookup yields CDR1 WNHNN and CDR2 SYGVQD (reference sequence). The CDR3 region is CASSPPPSGQNNQPQHF. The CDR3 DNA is TGCGCCAGCAGTCCCCCCCCGTCGGGACAGAACAATCAGCCCCAGCATTTT.

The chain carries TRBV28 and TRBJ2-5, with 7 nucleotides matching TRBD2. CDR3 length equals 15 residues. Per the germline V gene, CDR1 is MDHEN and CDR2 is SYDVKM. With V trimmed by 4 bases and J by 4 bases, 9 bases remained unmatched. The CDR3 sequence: CASSSARLAGETQYF. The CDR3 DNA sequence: TGTGCCAGCAGTTCCGCTAGACTAGCAGGAGAGACCCAGTACTTC. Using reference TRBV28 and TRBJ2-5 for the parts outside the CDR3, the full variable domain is DVKVTQSSRYLVKRTGEKVFLECVQDMDHENMFWYRQDPGLGLRLIYFSYDVKMKEKGDIPEGYSVSREKKERFSLILESASTNQTSMYLCASSSARLAGETQYFGPGTRLLVL.

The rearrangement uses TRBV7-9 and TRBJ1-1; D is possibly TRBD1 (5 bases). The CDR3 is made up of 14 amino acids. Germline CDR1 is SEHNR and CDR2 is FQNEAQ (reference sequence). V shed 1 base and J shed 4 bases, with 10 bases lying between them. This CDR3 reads CASSLGTGTTEAFF. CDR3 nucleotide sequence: TGTGCCAGCAGCTTAGGCACAGGAACCACTGAAGCTTTCTTT.

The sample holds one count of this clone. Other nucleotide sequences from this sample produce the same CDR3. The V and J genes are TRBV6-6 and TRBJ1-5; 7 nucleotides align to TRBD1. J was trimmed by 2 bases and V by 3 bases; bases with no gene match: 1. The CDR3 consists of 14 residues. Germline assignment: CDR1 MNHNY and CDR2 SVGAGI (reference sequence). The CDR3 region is CASSYGQGNQPQHF. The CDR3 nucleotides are TGTGCCAGCAGTTATGGACAGGGCAATCAGCCCCAGCATTTT.

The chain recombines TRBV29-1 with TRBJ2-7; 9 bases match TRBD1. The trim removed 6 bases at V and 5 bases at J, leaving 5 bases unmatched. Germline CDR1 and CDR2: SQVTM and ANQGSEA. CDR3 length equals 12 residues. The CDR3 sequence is CSVLDRGHEQYF. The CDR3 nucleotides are TGCAGCGTCCTGGACAGGGGCCACGAGCAGTACTTC.

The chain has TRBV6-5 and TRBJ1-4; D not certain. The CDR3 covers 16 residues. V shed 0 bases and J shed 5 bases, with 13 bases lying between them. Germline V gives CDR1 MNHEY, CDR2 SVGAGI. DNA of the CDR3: TGTGCCAGCAGTTACTCGAGGCAACTGAGGAATGAAAAACTGTTTTTT. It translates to CASSYSRQLRNEKLFF.

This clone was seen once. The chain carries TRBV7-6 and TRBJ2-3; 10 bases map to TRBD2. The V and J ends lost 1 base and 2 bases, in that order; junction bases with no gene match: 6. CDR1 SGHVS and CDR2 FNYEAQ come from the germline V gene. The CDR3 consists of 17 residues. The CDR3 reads CASSLGASGGSTDTQYF. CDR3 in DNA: TGTGCCAGCAGCTTAGGGGCTAGCGGGGGTTCCACAGATACGCAGTATTTT.

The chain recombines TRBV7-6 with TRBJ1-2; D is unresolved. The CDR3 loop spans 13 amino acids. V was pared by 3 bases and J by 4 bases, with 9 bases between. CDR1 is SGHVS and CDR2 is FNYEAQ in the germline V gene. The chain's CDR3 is CASSFRETYGYTF. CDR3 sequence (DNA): TGTGCCAGCAGCTTTCGAGAAACCTATGGCTACACCTTC.

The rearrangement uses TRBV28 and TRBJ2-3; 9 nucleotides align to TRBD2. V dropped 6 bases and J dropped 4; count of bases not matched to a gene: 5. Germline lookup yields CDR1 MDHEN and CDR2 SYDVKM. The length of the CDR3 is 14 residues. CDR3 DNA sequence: TGTGCCAGCAGGGGAGCGGGAGGTGCAGATACGCAGTATTTT. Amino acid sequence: CASRGAGGADTQYF.

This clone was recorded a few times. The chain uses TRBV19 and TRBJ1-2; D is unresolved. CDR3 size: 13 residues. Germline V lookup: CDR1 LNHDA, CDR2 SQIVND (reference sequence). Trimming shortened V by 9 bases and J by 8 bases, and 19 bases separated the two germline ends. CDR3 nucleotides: TGTGCCAGCCGTTACTCGACCGGGAACGGCTACACCTTC. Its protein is CASRYSTGNGYTF.

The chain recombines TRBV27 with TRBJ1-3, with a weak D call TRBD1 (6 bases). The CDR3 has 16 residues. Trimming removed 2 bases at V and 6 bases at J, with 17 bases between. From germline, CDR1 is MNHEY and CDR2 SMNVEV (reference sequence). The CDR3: CASSLGVQGRENTIYF. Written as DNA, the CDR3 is TGTGCCAGCAGTTTAGGGGTACAGGGACGAGAAAACACCATATATTTT.

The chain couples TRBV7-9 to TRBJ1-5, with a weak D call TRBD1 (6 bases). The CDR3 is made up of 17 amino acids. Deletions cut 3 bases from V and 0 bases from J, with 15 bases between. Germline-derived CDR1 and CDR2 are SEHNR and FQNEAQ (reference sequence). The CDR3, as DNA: TGTGCCAGCAGCTTTGAGGGGACATCCTATAGCAATCAGCCCCAGCATTTT. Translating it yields CASSFEGTSYSNQPQHF.